This is a list of T cell receptor beta chains from one sample in a study of shared clonotypes between healthy human individuals. This table comes from immunoSEQ multiplex PCR, and its TCRdb copy is limited to in-frame clones, with some not included. The data contain a few million clones, 85% to 95% of them singletons. The sample was naive CD4+ T cells from PBMCs. The receptors derive from a man younger than 35 in good health. Some clones in this sample may be carry-over from other donors' samples. The CDR3 runs from the conserved cysteine through the conserved F or W. D genes are given only for firm matches. Expanded clones get a size class; other rows say once, few or many, or leave the size out.

abundance	j_gene	v_gene	d_gene	len	CDR3aa	CDR3nt
-	TRBJ2-2	TRBV10-3	-	11	CATSNTGELFF	TGTGCCACGTCGAACACCGGGGAGCTGTTTTTT
once	TRBJ2-7	TRBV28	-	14	CASSSKGLNYEQYF	TGTGCCAGCAGTTCAAAGGGGCTCAACTACGAGCAGTACTTC
-	TRBJ1-4	TRBV7-9	-	14	CASSLVSTNEKLFF	TGTGCCAGCAGCTTAGTCAGCACTAATGAAAAACTGTTTTTT
-	TRBJ2-7	TRBV10-3	TRBD1	12	CAITPGTGQQYF	TGTGCCATCACCCCCGGGACAGGCCAGCAGTACTTC
once	TRBJ1-2	TRBV6-6	TRBD1	14	CASSPMPGQGGYTF	TGTGCCAGCAGCCCTATGCCAGGACAGGGCGGCTACACCTTC
-	TRBJ2-2	TRBV5-1	TRBD1	15	CASSWGQGNTGELFF	TGCGCCAGCAGCTGGGGACAGGGAAACACCGGGGAGCTGTTTTTT
-	TRBJ2-5	TRBV2	TRBD2	12	CASSDREATQYF	TGTGCCAGCAGTGATCGGGAGGCAACCCAGTACTTC
-	TRBJ2-7	TRBV7-3	-	15	CASSLAPGARYEQYF	TGTGCCAGCAGCTTAGCTCCGGGAGCCCGTTACGAGCAGTACTTC
-	TRBJ1-5	TRBV14	-	13	CASSQYQAQPQHF	TGTGCCAGCAGCCAGTACCAGGCCCAGCCCCAGCATTTT
-	TRBJ2-7	TRBV5-1	-	14	CASSPRTGDYEQYF	TGCGCCAGCAGCCCTAGGACGGGCGACTACGAGCAGTACTTC
-	TRBJ2-7	TRBV5-4	-	14	CASSLREGNYEQYF	TGTGCCAGCAGTTTGAGAGAAGGGAACTACGAGCAGTACTTC
-	TRBJ1-5	TRBV2	-	16	CASSGSAGNSNQPQHF	TGTGCCAGCAGTGGGTCGGCGGGGAATAGCAATCAGCCCCAGCATTTT
-	TRBJ2-5	TRBV10-3	-	11	CAVAEYGEQYF	TGTGCCGTCGCGGAATATGGAGAGCAGTACTTC
-	TRBJ2-3	TRBV29-1	-	13	CSANRAPADTQYF	TGCAGCGCCAACCGGGCCCCCGCAGATACGCAGTATTTT
-	TRBJ1-3	TRBV27	TRBD1	14	CASSPGQGRNTIYF	TGTGCCAGCAGTCCGGGACAGGGGCGAAACACCATATATTTT